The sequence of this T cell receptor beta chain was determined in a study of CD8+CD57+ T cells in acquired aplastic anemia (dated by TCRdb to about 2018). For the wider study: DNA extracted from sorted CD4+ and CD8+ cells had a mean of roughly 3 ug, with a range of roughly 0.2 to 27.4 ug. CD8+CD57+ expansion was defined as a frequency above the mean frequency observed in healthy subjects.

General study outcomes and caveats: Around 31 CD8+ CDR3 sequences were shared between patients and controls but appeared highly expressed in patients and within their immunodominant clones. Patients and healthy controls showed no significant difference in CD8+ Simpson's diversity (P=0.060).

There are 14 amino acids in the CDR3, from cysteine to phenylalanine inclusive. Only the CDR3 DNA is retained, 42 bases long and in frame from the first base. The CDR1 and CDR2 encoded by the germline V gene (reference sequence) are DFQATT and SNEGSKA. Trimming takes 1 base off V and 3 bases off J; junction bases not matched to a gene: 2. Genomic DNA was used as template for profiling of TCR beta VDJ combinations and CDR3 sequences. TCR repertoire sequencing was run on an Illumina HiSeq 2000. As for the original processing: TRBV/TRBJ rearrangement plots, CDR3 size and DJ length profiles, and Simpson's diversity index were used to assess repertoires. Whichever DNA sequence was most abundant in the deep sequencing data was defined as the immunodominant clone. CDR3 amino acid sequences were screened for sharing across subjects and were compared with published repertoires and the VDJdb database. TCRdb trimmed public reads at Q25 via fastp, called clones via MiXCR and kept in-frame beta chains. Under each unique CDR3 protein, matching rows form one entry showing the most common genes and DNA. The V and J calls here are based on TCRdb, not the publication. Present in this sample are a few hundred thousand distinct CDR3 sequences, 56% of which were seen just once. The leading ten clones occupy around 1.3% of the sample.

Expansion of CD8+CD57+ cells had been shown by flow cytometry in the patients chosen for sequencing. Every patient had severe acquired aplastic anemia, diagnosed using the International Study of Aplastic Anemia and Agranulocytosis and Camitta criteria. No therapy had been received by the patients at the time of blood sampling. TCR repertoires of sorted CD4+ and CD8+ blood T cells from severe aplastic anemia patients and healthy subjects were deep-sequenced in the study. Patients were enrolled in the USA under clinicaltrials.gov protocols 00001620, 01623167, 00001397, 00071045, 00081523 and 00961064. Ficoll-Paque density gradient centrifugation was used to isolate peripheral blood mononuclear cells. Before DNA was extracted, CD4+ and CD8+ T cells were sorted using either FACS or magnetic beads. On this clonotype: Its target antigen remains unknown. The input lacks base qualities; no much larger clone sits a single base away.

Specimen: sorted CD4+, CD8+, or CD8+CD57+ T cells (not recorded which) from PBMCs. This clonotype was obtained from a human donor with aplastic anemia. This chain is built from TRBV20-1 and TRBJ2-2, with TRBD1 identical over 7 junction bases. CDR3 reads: CSARAGQHTGELFF. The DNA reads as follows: TGCAGTGCTAGAGCGGGACAGCACACCGGGGAGCTGTTTTTT.